This T cell receptor (beta chain) was obtained from a study of vaccination effects on CD4 cells after COVID-19. Study background: Cultures used fewer than 2.5 million PBMC per well, 9 to 10 IU/ml IL-2 and approximately 11 ug/ml peptides.

On this clone: The antigen remains undetermined.

TCRdb keeps only in-frame clones here, not all; method: immunoSEQ multiplex PCR. The sample includes around 56,000 clones, 60% to 85% of them seen just once. The germline V and J ends were trimmed by 1 base and 0 bases, with 3 bases remaining between them. The CDR3 runs 14 residues. Looked up from germline, CDR1 is KGHSH and CDR2 is LQKENI. General observations from the study: From healthy vaccinees, only 1 of 255 vaccine-induced clones also reacted to common cold coronaviruses.

Once cultured for nine to ten days, the cells underwent separation to obtain CD4+ T cells. Vaccine recipients had no previous SARS-CoV-2 infection; their nucleocapsid antibodies were negative. The rearrangement uses TRBV18 and TRBJ1-4; D gene unclear. This clonotype was sampled from a human donor who received a COVID-19 vaccine. The input for sequencing was CD4+ T cells from PBMCs cultured without peptide, taken before COVID-19 vaccination. CDR3 region: CASSPLATNEKLFF. The CDR3 region has the DNA TGTGCCAGCTCACCACTTGCAACTAATGAAAAACTGTTTTTT. The whole variable domain, remainder taken from reference TRBV18 and TRBJ1-4, is NAGVMQNPRHLVRRRGQEARLRCSPMKGHSHVYWYRQLPEEGLKFMVYLQKENIIDESGMPKERFSAEFPKEGPSILRIQQVVRGDSAAYFCASSPLATNEKLFFGSGTQLSVL.